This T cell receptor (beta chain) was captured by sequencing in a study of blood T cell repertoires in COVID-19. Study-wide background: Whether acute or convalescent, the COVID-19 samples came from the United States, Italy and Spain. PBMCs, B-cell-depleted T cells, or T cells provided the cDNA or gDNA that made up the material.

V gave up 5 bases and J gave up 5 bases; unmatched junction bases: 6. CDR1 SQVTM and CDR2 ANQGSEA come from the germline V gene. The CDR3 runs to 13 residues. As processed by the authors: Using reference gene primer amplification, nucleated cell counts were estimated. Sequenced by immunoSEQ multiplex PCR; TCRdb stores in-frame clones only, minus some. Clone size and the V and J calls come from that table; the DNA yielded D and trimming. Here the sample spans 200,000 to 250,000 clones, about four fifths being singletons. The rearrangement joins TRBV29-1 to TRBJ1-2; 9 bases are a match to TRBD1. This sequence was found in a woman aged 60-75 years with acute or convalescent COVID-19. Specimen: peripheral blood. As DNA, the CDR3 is TGCAGCGTTCTATCGACAGGGGGTTATGGCTACACCTTC. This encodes CSVLSTGGYGYTF.